Following are 13 T cell receptor beta chains from one sample sequenced in a study of identical twins. TCRdb used MiXCR to reprocess the 5' RACE reads, holding one entry per CDR3 protein. The data show 510,000 or so distinct CDR3 sequences, with roughly 15% seen just once and 0.44% held by the top ten. These same records also appear under a second study, on yellow fever vaccine responses in identical twins.

Source material: CD4+ T cells sorted from blood. Receptors originate from a woman aged 18-29 years in good health.

The chain is built from TRBV10-3 and TRBJ2-1, with 14 positions matching TRBD2. V shed 6 bases and J 7 bases; nucleotides not matched to a gene: 5. The germline V gene has CDR1 ENHRY and CDR2 SYGVKD. This CDR3 spans 15 amino acids. For the CDR3, the DNA is TGTGCCATCAGAACCGGGACTAGCGGGGGTAATGAGCAGTTCTTC. It encodes CAIRTGTSGGNEQFF.

This clonotype was counted a few times. This chain joins TRBV28 and TRBJ2-4, with 8 bases aligning to TRBD1. J lost 5 bases, V lost 5 bases, and 11 bases had no gene match. Germline-derived CDR1 and CDR2 are MDHEN and SYDVKM. This CDR3 region has 16 residues. The CDR3 nucleotides are TGTGCCAGCAGTCCCTCCGTCGGCAGGGGGCAAAACATTCAGTACTTC. It encodes CASSPSVGRGQNIQYF.

This chain links TRBV10-3 with TRBJ2-1; tentative D call: TRBD2 (6 bases). V was shortened by 3 bases and J by 10 bases, with 19 bases between the two germline ends. The CDR3 contains 15 residues. Looked up from germline, CDR1 is ENHRY and CDR2 is SYGVKD. The CDR3 spells CAISDTSLAGGEQFF. The CDR3 DNA follows: TGTGCCATCAGTGATACTAGCCTAGCCGGGGGAGAGCAGTTCTTC.

This clonotype was seen more than once but under ten times. This chain links TRBV7-9 with TRBJ2-3, with unresolved D. Trimming removed 5 bases from V and 0 bases from J, with 12 bases in between. The CDR3 has 15 residues. CDR1 is SEHNR and CDR2 is FQNEAQ in the germline V gene (reference sequence). The CDR3 loop is CASSPGYSSTDTQYF. DNA of the CDR3: TGTGCCAGCAGCCCCGGATACTCTAGCACAGATACGCAGTATTTT.

In this sample, this clonotype turned up a few times. The chain links TRBV6-1 to TRBJ2-7, with 10 bases lining up with TRBD2. Germline V lookup: CDR1 MNHNS, CDR2 SASEGT. The CDR3 has 15 amino acids. The V segment lost 6 bases and the J segment 6 bases; nucleotides outside the gene matches: 11. The CDR3 is CASSQDSGRSFEQYF. The CDR3 bases are TGTGCCAGCAGCCAAGATAGCGGGAGGTCGTTCGAGCAGTACTTC.

This clonotype was seen a few times. The genes are TRBV12-3 or TRBV12-4 and TRBJ1-1; 9 nucleotides match TRBD1. There are 17 residues in the CDR3. V was clipped by 7 bases and J by 7 bases; unmatched bases: 19. DNA for the CDR3: TGTGCCAGCACTAGTAGGGCCCCCGGGACAGGGACTGTTGAAGCTTTCTTT. This codes for CASTSRAPGTGTVEAFF.

This chain joins TRBV7-6 and TRBJ1-1; tentative D call: TRBD1 (6 bases). There are 16 residues in the CDR3. The V end lost 1 base, the J end lost 7 bases, and 19 bases lay between the germline ends. Germline CDR1 and CDR2: SGHVS and FNYEAQ. CDR3 loop: CASSLVGGKTILEAFF. The CDR3 DNA follows: TGTGCCAGCAGCTTAGTAGGGGGGAAGACAATCCTTGAAGCTTTCTTT.

This clonotype was recorded a few times. The chain recombines TRBV7-9 with TRBJ2-2; 8 bases line up with TRBD1. The trim removed 4 bases at V and 0 bases at J, leaving 7 bases unmatched. Germline CDR1 reads SEHNR; CDR2 reads FQNEAQ (reference sequence). The CDR3 contains 17 residues. CDR3: CASSSPTGEANTGELFF. Here the CDR3 DNA reads TGTGCCAGCAGCTCCCCGACAGGGGAAGCGAACACCGGGGAGCTGTTTTTT.

This clonotype was seen a handful of times. This chain joins TRBV5-1 and TRBJ2-1, with 13 bases lining up with TRBD2. Germline CDR1 reads SGHRS; CDR2 reads YFSETQ. CDR3 length: 16 amino acids. V trimming: 2 bases; J trimming: 5 bases; junction bases outside the gene matches: 4. The CDR3 spells CASSFGLAGAHNEQFF. CDR3 in DNA: TGCGCCAGCAGCTTCGGACTAGCGGGAGCTCACAATGAGCAGTTCTTC.

This clonotype was observed a handful of times. The gene calls are TRBV6-5 and TRBJ2-4; 7 bases align to TRBD1. This CDR3 has 16 amino acids. Trimming cost V 4 bases and J 0 bases; bases outside gene matches: 6. Germline lookup yields CDR1 MNHEY and CDR2 SVGAGI. The CDR3, as DNA: TGTGCCAGCAGTTTGGACAGGAAACTAGCCAAAAACATTCAGTACTTC. It encodes CASSLDRKLAKNIQYF.

J is TRBJ2-7 and V is TRBV7-8; D possibly corresponds to TRBD1 (6 bases). Germline CDR1 reads SGHVS; CDR2 reads FQNEAQ. This CDR3 is 16 amino acids long. V gave up 5 bases and J gave up 2 bases, with 19 bases separating them. The CDR3 nucleotides read TGTGCCAGCAGCGGGATTGCTGGGACAATCGCCTACGAGCAGTACTTC. Translating gives CASSGIAGTIAYEQYF.

This chain connects TRBV10-3 to TRBJ1-1; no clear D. Trimming removed 1 base from V and 5 bases from J, with 5 bases in between. Germline CDR1 is ENHRY and CDR2 is SYGVKD. This CDR3 comprises 12 residues. The CDR3 DNA reads as TGTGCCATCAGTGAGTTGGAGACTGAAGCTTTCTTT. This codes for CAISELETEAFF.

This clonotype has only a few counts. The V and J genes are TRBV28 and TRBJ1-1; D not certain. The CDR3 totals 18 residues. Germline V gives CDR1 MDHEN, CDR2 SYDVKM. The V and J ends lost 3 bases and 1 base respectively, with 21 bases between them. The CDR3 region has the DNA TGTGCCAGCAGTTTCCGTTCCGCGGGTGGATGGGGGAACACTGAAGCTTTCTTT. Residues: CASSFRSAGGWGNTEAFF.